A selection of T cell receptor beta chains follows, all from one sample in a study of T cell responses to AZD1222 COVID-19 vaccine. The method was immunoSEQ multiplex PCR; TCRdb's version includes in-frame clones alone and lacks a portion of them. The sample lists 150,000 to 200,000 clones; over 70% were seen once. Sequenced here: peripheral blood, sampled on day 0 of MenACWY control vaccination. These receptors all come from an adult in good health. The CDR3 runs from the conserved cysteine through the conserved F or W. The order of the fields is D gene, clone size, J gene, V gene, CDR3 protein, CDR3 DNA. D genes are given only for firm matches. Only part of the rows carry a size: once, few, many, or a class if the clone is expanded.

D: NA; size: NA; J: TRBJ2-3; V: TRBV4-1; CDR3: CASSQDAAGSTDTQYF; DNA: TGCGCCAGCAGCCAAGACGCGGCAGGGAGCACAGATACGCAGTATTTT
D: NA; size: many; J: TRBJ1-6; V: TRBV19; CDR3: CASSIGNSPLHF; DNA: TGTGCCAGTAGTATAGGGAATTCACCCCTCCACTTT
D: TRBD1; size: NA; J: TRBJ1-1; V: TRBV5-4; CDR3: CASSTRRTGHTEAFF; DNA: TGTGCCAGCAGCACCCGGCGGACAGGGCACACTGAAGCTTTCTTT
D: TRBD2; size: NA; J: TRBJ2-7; V: TRBV12-3/TRBV12-4; CDR3: CASSLGTSAEQYF; DNA: TGTGCCAGCAGTTTAGGGACTAGCGCCGAGCAGTACTTC
D: TRBD1; size: NA; J: TRBJ2-7; V: TRBV27; CDR3: CASSLWDRAYEQYF; DNA: TGTGCCAGCAGTTTGTGGGACAGGGCTTACGAGCAGTACTTC
D: NA; size: NA; J: TRBJ2-7; V: TRBV3-1/TRBV3-2; CDR3: CASSQADRPYEQYF; DNA: TGTGCCAGCAGCCAAGCTGACCGCCCCTACGAGCAGTACTTC
D: NA; size: NA; J: TRBJ2-1; V: TRBV13; CDR3: CASRVQTYNEQFF; DNA: TGTGCCAGCAGGGTACAGACCTACAATGAGCAGTTCTTC
D: NA; size: NA; J: TRBJ1-1; V: TRBV2; CDR3: CASNLWEGSEAFF; DNA: TGTGCCAGCAACCTTTGGGAGGGGTCTGAAGCTTTCTTT
D: NA; size: NA; J: TRBJ1-3; V: TRBV9; CDR3: CASSVDGRSGNTIYF; DNA: TGTGCCAGCAGCGTAGACGGCCGCTCTGGAAACACCATATATTTT
D: NA; size: few; J: TRBJ2-5; V: TRBV7-2; CDR3: CASSFSETQYF; DNA: TGTGCCAGCAGCTTTTCCGAGACCCAGTACTTC
D: NA; size: NA; J: TRBJ2-3; V: TRBV19; CDR3: CATGQPSDTQYF; DNA: TGTGCCACCGGACAGCCGTCAGATACGCAGTATTTT
D: NA; size: NA; J: TRBJ1-2; V: TRBV2; CDR3: CASSTLRTPYGYTF; DNA: TGTGCCAGCAGTACCCTAAGGACACCCTATGGCTACACCTTC
D: NA; size: NA; J: TRBJ1-1; V: TRBV5-5; CDR3: CASSSGTLYTEAFF; DNA: TGTGCCAGCAGCTCCGGGACCCTCTACACTGAAGCTTTCTTT
D: TRBD1; size: NA; J: TRBJ2-1; V: TRBV2; CDR3: CASRRGLGTGGSYNEQFF; DNA: TGTGCCAGCAGGAGGGGGCTGGGGACAGGGGGATCCTACAATGAGCAGTTCTTC
D: NA; size: NA; J: TRBJ1-5; V: TRBV19; CDR3: CASSRLRVYQPQHF; DNA: TGTGCCAGTAGTAGGCTCAGGGTGTATCAGCCCCAGCATTTT
D: NA; size: NA; J: TRBJ2-1; V: TRBV4-3; CDR3: CASSQALLNTADNEQFF; DNA: TGCGCCAGCAGCCAAGCCTTACTAAACACCGCGGACAATGAGCAGTTCTTC
D: NA; size: once; J: TRBJ1-2; V: TRBV2; CDR3: CASSEGTSGWGYGYTF; DNA: TGTGCCAGCAGTGAAGGGACCTCGGGGTGGGGATATGGCTACACCTTC
D: NA; size: NA; J: TRBJ2-7; V: TRBV5-4; CDR3: CASSFDRRGEQYF; DNA: TGTGCCAGCAGCTTTGACAGGCGGGGTGAGCAGTACTTC
D: NA; size: NA; J: TRBJ1-4; V: TRBV21-1; CDR3: CASSKVEFRQGIGEKLFF; DNA: TGTGCCAGCAGCAAAGTCGAGTTCAGACAGGGGATTGGCGAAAAACTGTTTTTT
D: NA; size: NA; J: TRBJ2-1; V: TRBV27; CDR3: CASSGGANNEQFF; DNA: TGTGCCAGCAGTGGTGGTGCCAACAATGAGCAGTTCTTC
D: NA; size: NA; J: TRBJ1-6; V: TRBV28; CDR3: CASRTDGSSYNSPLHF; DNA: TGTGCCAGCAGAACGGACGGGAGCTCCTATAATTCACCCCTCCACTTT
D: TRBD1; size: NA; J: TRBJ2-1; V: TRBV30; CDR3: CAFYGTGRYNEQFF; DNA: TGTGCCTTCTACGGGACAGGGAGGTACAATGAGCAGTTCTTC
D: NA; size: NA; J: TRBJ2-3; V: TRBV29-1; CDR3: CSVEGRLTDTQYF; DNA: TGCAGCGTTGAAGGTAGACTCACAGATACGCAGTATTTT
D: NA; size: few; J: TRBJ1-1; V: TRBV6-5; CDR3: CASTRGNTEAFF; DNA: TGTGCCAGCACGCGGGGGAACACTGAAGCTTTCTTT
D: TRBD2; size: NA; J: TRBJ2-6; V: TRBV27; CDR3: CASSLKSGGGFGANVLTF; DNA: TGTGCCAGCAGTTTAAAGAGCGGGGGCGGCTTTGGGGCCAACGTCCTGACTTTC
D: NA; size: NA; J: TRBJ2-6; V: TRBV5-1; CDR3: CASSARLGGLPSGANVLTF; DNA: TGCGCCAGCAGCGCCCGTCTGGGGGGCCTACCCTCTGGGGCCAACGTCCTGACTTTC
D: TRBD1; size: once; J: TRBJ2-7; V: TRBV28; CDR3: CASSNDRGQNYEQYF; DNA: TGTGCCAGCAGTAACGACAGGGGACAAAACTACGAGCAGTACTTC
D: TRBD2; size: NA; J: TRBJ2-1; V: TRBV7-8; CDR3: CASSRPLREGLYNEQFF; DNA: TGTGCCAGCAGCCGACCTCTCCGGGAGGGCCTCTACAATGAGCAGTTCTTC
D: NA; size: NA; J: TRBJ2-2; V: TRBV3-1/TRBV3-2; CDR3: CASSQVSPGELFF; DNA: TGTGCCAGCAGCCAAGTCAGTCCCGGGGAGCTGTTTTTT
D: NA; size: NA; J: TRBJ2-3; V: TRBV28; CDR3: CASTLKSGSHDTQYF; DNA: TGTGCCAGCACCCTAAAGTCGGGGTCTCACGATACGCAGTATTTT
D: NA; size: NA; J: TRBJ1-2; V: TRBV7-9; CDR3: CASSYSTRQLYGYTF; DNA: TGTGCCAGCAGCTATAGCACCAGGCAGCTCTATGGCTACACCTTC
D: TRBD1; size: NA; J: TRBJ2-7; V: TRBV12-3/TRBV12-4; CDR3: CASSLAGTGPVF; DNA: TGTGCCAGCAGTTTAGCCGGGACAGGGCCGGTCTTC